These T cell receptor beta chains were read from a single sample in a study of cytomegalovirus exposure and HLA in healthy donors. Clones were read by immunoSEQ multiplex PCR, and TCRdb kept only the in-frame ones, dropping some. The top ten hold approximately 7% of the sample, which has 85,000 to 100,000 clones, roughly 80% seen once. The sample consisted of PBMCs. The receptors shown here come from a man between 50 and 59 years old in good health and CMV-seropositive. The CDR3 runs from the conserved cysteine through the conserved F or W. A D gene is named only where the DNA matches it firmly. The size entry is marked missing in some rows and otherwise reads once, few, many or a size class.

v_gene,abundance,j_gene,d_gene,len,CDR3aa,CDR3nt
TRBV30,-,TRBJ1-1,-,13,CAWSVTENTEAFF,TGTGCCTGGAGTGTAACAGAGAACACTGAAGCTTTCTTT
TRBV27,few,TRBJ1-1,-,13,CASSPAGSTEAFF,TGTGCCAGCAGTCCCGCGGGGAGCACTGAAGCTTTCTTT
TRBV18,-,TRBJ2-7,TRBD1,13,CASGLQGAHEQYF,TGTGCCAGCGGCCTTCAGGGGGCCCACGAGCAGTACTTC
TRBV7-2,-,TRBJ1-3,-,13,CASSAQGGNTIYF,TGTGCCAGCAGCGCCCAGGGGGGAAACACCATATATTTT
TRBV28,-,TRBJ1-6,-,15,CASSPPGLNNSPLHF,TGTGCCAGCAGTCCCCCGGGACTGAATAATTCACCCCTCCACTTT
TRBV4-2,-,TRBJ1-2,-,15,CASSQLGGTGYGYTF,TGTGCCAGCAGCCAGCTCGGGGGTACGGGCTATGGCTACACCTTC
TRBV30,-,TRBJ1-6,-,15,CAWTITREVNSPLNF,TGTGCCTGGACCATCACGAGGGAGGTTAATTCACCCCTCAACTTT
TRBV30,-,TRBJ1-2,-,13,CAWSVGAGAGYTF,TGTGCCTGGAGTGTAGGGGCAGGGGCTGGCTACACCTTC
TRBV7-6,-,TRBJ2-1,-,11,CASSFDREQFF,TGTGCCAGCAGCTTCGACAGGGAGCAGTTCTTC
TRBV20-1,-,TRBJ2-1,-,11,CSAPEGYEQFF,TGCAGTGCTCCAGAGGGCTATGAGCAGTTCTTC
TRBV29-1,few,TRBJ1-2,-,14,CSVEGRLSNYGYTF,TGCAGCGTTGAGGGCAGGCTATCTAACTATGGCTACACCTTC
TRBV2,-,TRBJ2-7,TRBD1,12,CASRDGTGEQYF,TGTGCCAGCAGGGACGGGACAGGGGAGCAGTACTTC
TRBV7-2,-,TRBJ2-5,TRBD1,11,CASSQGQLGYF,TGTGCCAGCAGCCAGGGACAGTTGGGATACTTC
TRBV4-3,-,TRBJ2-7,TRBD1,16,CASSQTGAILSYEQYF,TGCGCCAGCAGCCAGACAGGGGCGATACTCTCCTACGAGCAGTACTTC
TRBV4-2,-,TRBJ1-1,TRBD1,15,CASSQEGQRSTEAFF,TGTGCCAGCAGCCAAGAGGGACAGCGTTCGACTGAAGCTTTCTTT
TRBV5-6,-,TRBJ1-4,-,15,CASSLGPGQNEKLFF,TGTGCCAGCAGCTTGGGGCCAGGGCAGAATGAAAAACTGTTTTTT
TRBV5-1,few,TRBJ1-4,TRBD1,14,CASSLGQGGEKLFF,TGCGCCAGCAGCCTGGGACAGGGAGGAGAAAAACTGTTTTTT
TRBV6-1,-,TRBJ1-5,TRBD1,14,CASRDRGGLEPQHF,TGTGCCAGCAGGGACAGGGGAGGTTTGGAGCCCCAGCATTTT
TRBV7-6,few,TRBJ2-5,TRBD1,15,CASSFRGPGQETQYF,TGTGCCAGCAGCTTCAGGGGGCCTGGCCAAGAGACCCAGTACTTC
TRBV19,-,TRBJ2-3,-,17,CASSIVPGVRGADTQYF,TGTGCCAGTAGTATAGTGCCCGGTGTCAGGGGGGCAGATACGCAGTATTTT
TRBV12-5,few,TRBJ1-5,-,14,CASGGHTSNQPQHF,TGTGCTAGTGGGGGACACACTAGCAATCAGCCCCAGCATTTT
TRBV10-3,-,TRBJ1-6,-,14,CAISGPGQNSPLHF,TGTGCCATCAGTGGACCGGGACAAAATTCACCCCTCCACTTT
TRBV29-1,-,TRBJ2-7,-,15,CSVEDRGLTSYEQYF,TGCAGCGTTGAAGATCGCGGCCTTACAAGCTACGAGCAGTACTTC
TRBV5-6,-,TRBJ1-2,TRBD1,13,CASSLDRGHGYTF,TGTGCCAGCAGCTTGGACAGGGGCCATGGCTACACCTTC
TRBV6-1,-,TRBJ2-7,-,14,CASSETRATYEQYF,TGTGCCAGCAGTGAAACCAGGGCCACCTACGAGCAGTACTTC
TRBV2,-,TRBJ1-1,TRBD1,13,CATQTGGRTEAFF,TGTGCCACCCAGACAGGGGGGAGGACTGAAGCTTTCTTT
TRBV30,few,TRBJ1-2,-,13,CAWIKNHGEGYTF,TGTGCCTGGATCAAGAATCACGGGGAAGGCTACACCTTC
TRBV5-1,-,TRBJ2-7,TRBD1,14,CASRRGQGYYEQYF,TGCGCCAGCAGAAGGGGACAGGGCTACTACGAGCAGTACTTC
TRBV28,-,TRBJ1-2,TRBD1,14,CASSFFQGDYGYTF,TGTGCCAGCAGTTTTTTCCAGGGGGACTATGGCTACACCTTC
TRBV27,-,TRBJ2-7,TRBD2,14,CASSLTSGNYEQYF,TGTGCCAGCAGTTTGACTAGCGGGAACTACGAGCAGTACTTC
TRBV13,-,TRBJ2-7,-,13,CASSLGRGGEQYF,TGTGCCAGCAGCTTAGGCCGAGGAGGCGAGCAGTACTTC
TRBV29-1,-,TRBJ1-2,-,17,CSVYIAGGAQLNYGYTF,TGCAGCGTTTACATTGCAGGAGGGGCTCAACTTAACTATGGCTACACCTTC
TRBV29-1,-,TRBJ2-7,-,14,CSVEDSRETYEQYF,TGCAGCGTTGAAGATAGTAGGGAGACCTACGAGCAGTACTTC
TRBV7-6,once,TRBJ2-5,-,15,CASSLRVPGGETQYF,TGTGCCAGCAGCCTCCGGGTCCCTGGGGGCGAGACCCAGTACTTC
TRBV6-5,-,TRBJ2-3,TRBD1,15,CASSYSDRATFMQYF,TGTGCCAGCAGTTACTCCGACAGGGCTACGTTTATGCAGTATTTT
TRBV28,-,TRBJ1-5,TRBD1,18,CASSLRTGGSGGNQPQHF,TGTGCCAGCAGTTTAAGGACAGGAGGCTCTGGTGGCAATCAGCCCCAGCATTTT
TRBV4-2,-,TRBJ1-5,-,14,CASSQADVGQPQHF,TGTGCCAGCAGCCAAGCTGATGTCGGGCAGCCCCAGCATTTT
TRBV5-1,-,TRBJ2-7,-,13,CASSLGGTSEQYF,TGCGCCAGCAGCTTGGGGGGGACAAGCGAGCAGTACTTC
TRBV28,-,TRBJ2-4,TRBD2,16,CASSSSGGALWNIQYF,TGTGCCAGCAGTTCAAGCGGGGGGGCTCTTTGGAACATTCAGTACTTC
TRBV7-2,-,TRBJ2-1,-,11,CASSSWNEQFF,TGTGCCAGCTCAAGCTGGAATGAGCAGTTCTTC
TRBV4-2,-,TRBJ1-6,-,16,CASSQEGGSYNSPLHF,TGTGCCAGCAGCCAAGAGGGAGGGTCCTATAATTCACCCCTCCACTTT
TRBV5-5,-,TRBJ2-1,-,17,CASSPAGGPFSYNEQFF,TGTGCCAGCAGCCCGGCCGGGGGACCCTTCTCCTACAATGAGCAGTTCTTC
TRBV25-1,few,TRBJ1-6,-,14,CASSGGGYNSPLHF,TGTGCCAGCAGTGGGGGGGGATATAATTCACCCCTCCACTTT
TRBV5-6,-,TRBJ2-7,TRBD1,13,CASSRTGSYEQYF,TGTGCCAGCAGCAGGACAGGGTCCTACGAGCAGTACTTC
TRBV16,-,TRBJ1-6,-,15,CASSQSADNNSPLHF,TGTGCCAGCAGCCAATCCGCAGATAATAATTCACCCCTCCACTTT
TRBV2,-,TRBJ1-2,TRBD1,16,CASRQPGQGANYGYTF,TGTGCCAGCAGACAACCTGGACAGGGGGCGAACTATGGCTACACCTTC
TRBV30,-,TRBJ1-4,TRBD1,12,CALRQGNEKLFF,TGTGCCCTCCGACAGGGTAATGAAAAACTGTTTTTT
TRBV28,-,TRBJ2-6,-,15,CASSPPGSGANVLTF,TGTGCCAGTTCCCCCCCAGGTTCTGGGGCCAACGTCCTGACTTTC
TRBV9,-,TRBJ2-3,TRBD2,16,CASSPSGGGYTDMQYF,TGTGCCAGCAGCCCCTCCGGGGGGGGATATACAGATATGCAGTATTTT
TRBV27,once,TRBJ1-2,-,14,CASSGAETNYGYTF,TGTGCCAGCAGTGGGGCAGAAACTAACTATGGCTACACCTTC
TRBV7-9,-,TRBJ2-3,-,16,CASSLYRDFHTDTQYF,TGTGCCAGCAGCTTATATCGGGACTTCCACACAGATACGCAGTATTTT
TRBV7-2,-,TRBJ1-6,-,16,CASSLSDSGENSPLHF,TGTGCCAGCAGCTTATCAGACTCGGGGGAGAATTCACCCCTCCACTTT
TRBV4-2,few,TRBJ1-2,-,14,CASSPQSGDYGYTF,TGTGCCAGCAGCCCCCAGTCGGGAGACTATGGCTACACCTTC